This T cell receptor (beta chain) appears in the sequencing data of a study of blood T cell repertoires in COVID-19. Study-wide background: Samples came from the United States, Italy and Spain, spanning acute and convalescent COVID-19.

Profiling relied on immunoSEQ multiplex PCR, and the TCRdb table lists in-frame clones only, not all of them. The sample gives 350,000 to 500,000 clones, around nine tenths of which show up once; approximately 0.92% is in the top ten. The origin of this receptor is a man between 18 and 35 years old with COVID-19, enrolled during active disease. Sequences were obtained from peripheral blood.

The CDR3 DNA is TGTGCCAGTCGAGCGGAAATGTCGGACGAGCAGTACTTC. This codes for CASRAEMSDEQYF. The rearrangement joins TRBV12-3 or TRBV12-4 to TRBJ2-7, with D possibly TRBD2 on 5 matching bases. The CDR3 spans 13 residues. With 9 bases removed from V and 5 bases from J, the gap between germline ends came to 17 bases.